The 17 T cell receptor beta chains below all came from one sample that was sequenced in a study of Graves' ophthalmopathy and Graves' hyperthyroidism. From RNA, the CDR3 regions of TCR beta chains were amplified and sequenced. First-round RT-PCR used HTBI primers; second-round multiplex PCR followed. TCRdb independently ran MiXCR on the multiplex PCR reads; one entry per CDR3 protein. Altogether about 210,000 distinct CDR3 sequences are present, around 28% being singletons, with the ten largest covering 9.1%. The sequencing sample was made of peripheral blood. The receptors here all came from a man aged 50 to 59 with Graves' ophthalmopathy.

At least ten counts were recorded for this clonotype. The chain recombines TRBV11-2 with TRBJ2-4; D is tentatively TRBD1 or TRBD2 (5 bases each). The CDR3 has 16 residues. V gave up 5 bases and J gave up 0 bases, with 14 bases separating them. Per germline, CDR1 SGHAT and CDR2 FQNNGV. CDR3 nucleotide sequence: TGTGCCAGCAGCCCTGGGACGGTCGAAGCCAAAAACATTCAGTACTTC. Amino acids: CASSPGTVEAKNIQYF.

The chain employs TRBV18 and TRBJ2-4; no clear D gene. The V gene lost 0 bases and the J gene lost 0 bases, with 9 bases spanning the gap. CDR3 length equals 16 residues. Germline CDR1 and CDR2: KGHSH and LQKENI. CDR3 loop: CASSPPYVLAKNIQYF. The CDR3 DNA reads as TGTGCCAGCTCACCACCCTACGTCCTAGCCAAAAACATTCAGTACTTC.

This clonotype was seen repeatedly, ten times or more. This chain's CDR3 is CASSPTEETYEAFF. For the CDR3, the DNA is TGTGCCAGCTCACCGACGGAAGAGACTTATGAAGCTTTCTTT. The chain couples TRBV18 to TRBJ1-1; D call uncertain. With 3 bases removed from V and 7 bases from J, the gap between germline ends came to 15 bases. Germline V gene sequence: CDR1 KGHSH, CDR2 LQKENI. The CDR3 has 14 residues.

This clonotype was detected ten times or more. The rearrangement uses TRBV7-9 and TRBJ1-1; D is uncertain. Per the germline V gene, CDR1 is SEHNR and CDR2 is FQNEAQ (reference sequence). The CDR3 consists of 13 residues. Between the trimmed V and J ends, which lost 0 bases and 6 bases, there was a span of 8 bases. The CDR3, as DNA: TGTGCCAGCAGCTTAGCCCAATTGGCTGAAGCTTTCTTT. Its protein product is CASSLAQLAEAFF.

This chain uses TRBV7-8 with TRBJ2-5; the D call may be TRBD1 or TRBD2 (5 bases each). Germline assignment: CDR1 SGHVS and CDR2 FQNEAQ. Trimming removed 2 bases from V and 4 bases from J, with 14 bases in between. The CDR3 spans 15 residues. CDR3 nucleotides: TGTGCCAGCAGCTTACGGGACCACCAGGGAGAGACCCAGTACTTC. Amino acid sequence: CASSLRDHQGETQYF.

This clonotype showed up just once. V gene TRBV28 combines with J gene TRBJ1-1, with D hard to call. Germline V lookup: CDR1 MDHEN, CDR2 SYDVKM. V was shortened by 3 bases and J by 11 bases, with 10 bases between the two germline ends. This CDR3 is built from 11 residues. CDR3 sequence reads: CASSLSQRAFF. The CDR3 DNA follows: TGTGCCAGCAGTTTGAGTCAACGGGCTTTCTTT.

This clonotype was counted at least ten times. The V call is TRBV7-8, the J call TRBJ2-7, with D perhaps TRBD1 (5 bases). The V end was cut by 5 bases, the J end by 6 bases, with 17 bases between. CDR3 length: 14 amino acids. CDR1 and CDR2 (germline): SGHVS, FQNEAQ. CDR3 DNA: TGTGCCAGCAGCCCCCGCGAAGGGGCAGCCGAGCAGTACTTC. It yields the protein CASSPREGAAEQYF.

There are many counts of this clonotype. V gene TRBV5-1 combines with J gene TRBJ2-2; the D gene could be TRBD1 or TRBD2 (6 bases each). The CDR3 totals 17 residues. Trimming took off 4 bases at V and 0 bases at J, with 16 bases between the two ends. Per germline, CDR1 SGHRS and CDR2 YFSETQ. As DNA, the CDR3 is TGCGCCAGCAGCGGAGGGCCGGGACACCCGAACACCGGGGAGCTGTTTTTT. This encodes CASSGGPGHPNTGELFF.

The sample holds many counts of this clonotype. J is TRBJ2-2 and V is TRBV27; D remains ambiguous. The V gene lost 3 bases and the J gene lost 0 bases, with 5 bases spanning the gap. This CDR3 is built from 14 residues. The germline V gene encodes CDR1 MNHEY and CDR2 SMNVEV (reference sequence). Written as DNA, the CDR3 is TGTGCCAGCAGTTTCCAGGCGAACACCGGGGAGCTGTTTTTT. Translated: CASSFQANTGELFF.

This clonotype was detected many times. The J gene is TRBJ1-2, the V gene TRBV6-5; D might be TRBD1 (6 bases). Germline CDR1 reads MNHEY; CDR2 reads SVGAGI. The CDR3 is 15 residues long. The V end was cut by 7 bases, the J end by 3 bases, with 18 bases between. CDR3 DNA: TGTGCCAGCATGGCTGGATCCGGACAGCACTATGGCTACACCTTC. Its translation: CASMAGSGQHYGYTF.

There are many counts of this clonotype. The chain carries TRBV19 and TRBJ2-2, with D hard to call. CDR1 and CDR2 from the germline V gene are LNHDA and SQIVND (reference sequence). The CDR3 is made up of 11 amino acids. Trimming shortened V by 7 bases and J by 6 bases, and 6 bases separated the two germline ends. The CDR3 reads CASNFPGELFF. CDR3 sequence (DNA): TGTGCCAGTAACTTTCCCGGGGAGCTGTTTTTT. Combining the CDR3 with reference TRBV19 and TRBJ2-2 gives the whole variable domain DGGITQSPKYLFRKEGQNVTLSCEQNLNHDAMYWYRQDPGQGLRLIYYSQIVNDFQKGDIAEGYSVSREKKESFPLTVTSAQKNPTAFYLCASNFPGELFFGEGSRLTVL.

Many counts were recorded for this clonotype. This rearrangement joins TRBV2 to TRBJ1-6; D not resolved. CDR3 length: 13 amino acids. Trimming pared 4 bases from V and 3 bases from J, leaving 4 bases between. Germline loops: CDR1 SNHLY, CDR2 FYNNEI. The CDR3 loop is CASSADYNSPLHF. The CDR3 DNA sequence: TGTGCCAGCAGTGCGGACTATAATTCACCCCTCCACTTT.

This clonotype was detected ten times or more. V gene TRBV12-3 or TRBV12-4 combines with J gene TRBJ2-7; 8 bases match TRBD2. Trimming took 6 bases from V and 5 from J; bases not matched to a gene: 18. The CDR3 consists of 17 residues. CDR3 bases: TGTGCCAGCAGAGAAGGGGGGGGTCTGCGGGAGGCCCACGAGCAGTACTTC. This gives the protein CASREGGGLREAHEQYF.

V usage is TRBV30 and J usage is TRBJ1-5, with 7 bases lining up with TRBD1. Germline assignment: CDR1 GTSNPN and CDR2 SVGIG (reference sequence). The CDR3 covers 17 residues. The V and J ends lost 6 bases and 1 base, in that order; junction bases with no gene match: 15. In nucleotides, the CDR3 is TGTGCCTGCAAGGGGCAGGGGGGGATTTGGAGCAATCAGCCCCAGCATTTT. Translation gives CACKGQGGIWSNQPQHF.

This clonotype was detected only a few times. The chain is built from TRBV7-2 and TRBJ2-7; 9 bases fit TRBD2. CDR3 size: 14 residues. Germline CDR1 is SGHTA and CDR2 is FQGNSA. The J segment lost 7 bases and the V segment lost 6 bases, leaving 10 bases of the junction unmatched. The CDR3 DNA reads TGTGCCAGCAGACTCGCGGGAGGGCCGGGTGAGCAGTACTTC. Its translation: CASRLAGGPGEQYF.

The V gene is TRBV7-2, the J gene TRBJ1-5; tentative D call: TRBD1 (5 bases). The CDR3 has 15 residues. Trimming removed 1 base from V and 4 bases from J, with 11 bases in between. Germline CDR1 SGHTA, CDR2 FQGNSA. The CDR3 loop is CASSLGSGGNQPQHF. The CDR3 DNA sequence: TGTGCCAGCAGCTTAGGAAGCGGGGGAAATCAGCCCCAGCATTTT. Filled out from reference TRBV7-2 and TRBJ1-5, the complete variable domain reads GAGVSQSPSNKVTEKGKDVELRCDPISGHTALYWYRQSLGQGLEFLIYFQGNSAPDKSGLPSDRFSAERTGGSVSTLTIQRTQQEDSAVYLCASSLGSGGNQPQHFGDGTRLSIL.

In this sample, this clonotype turned up many times. The rearrangement uses TRBV30 and TRBJ2-1; D is uncertain. This CDR3 comprises 15 residues. The germline gives CDR1 GTSNPN, CDR2 SVGIG (reference sequence). Deletions cut 5 bases from V and 0 bases from J, with 14 bases between. In DNA, the CDR3 is TGTGCCTGGGTTTCAGGTGTAAGCTCCTACAATGAGCAGTTCTTC. It is translated as CAWVSGVSSYNEQFF.